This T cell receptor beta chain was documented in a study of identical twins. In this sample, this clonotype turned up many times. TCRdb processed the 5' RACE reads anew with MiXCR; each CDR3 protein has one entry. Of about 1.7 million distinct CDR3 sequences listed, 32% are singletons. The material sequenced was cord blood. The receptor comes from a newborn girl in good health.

The CDR3 nucleotides are TGTGCCAGCAGCAAAGGGGGGGCCTATGGCTACACCTTC. This encodes CASSKGGAYGYTF. This chain uses TRBV21-1 with TRBJ1-2; TRBD1, the D gene given by the table, was not confirmed from the DNA. TRBV21-1 is recorded as a pseudogene. CDR3 length: 13 residues.